This T cell receptor beta chain derives from a study of CD8 T cells in ankylosing spondylitis. This CDR3 region has 16 residues. CDR1 is MDHEN, CDR2 SYDVKM, per germline. J was trimmed by 5 bases and V by 6 bases; bases with no gene match: 14. MiXCR, applied by TCRdb to the 5' RACE reads, yields one record per CDR3 protein. The table shows about 120,000 distinct CDR3 sequences, with about an eighth occurring only once. The sample consisted of blood, either unsorted or a sorted T cell fraction (not recorded which). The chain combines TRBV28 with TRBJ2-7, with TRBD1 identical over 9 bases. This receptor was obtained from a female donor with ankylosing spondylitis or in good health (not recorded which). CDR3 sequence: CASRKTGGASLHEQYF. CDR3 nucleotides: TGTGCCAGCAGAAAAACAGGGGGCGCGTCTCTACACGAGCAGTACTTC.